This record concerns one T cell receptor beta chain sequence. This record comes from a study of blood T cell repertoires in COVID-19. Study-level information: Samples of COVID-19 (acute and convalescent) were obtained from the United States, Italy and Spain. The analysed material was cDNA or gDNA that came from T cells, B-cell-depleted T cells, or PBMCs.

Authors' data handling: How many nucleated cells were present was estimated from reference gene primer amplification. Sequencing was performed with immunoSEQ multiplex PCR; in TCRdb, only in-frame clones are kept and a portion is missing. V and J calls and clone size follow that table, whereas D and trimming were derived from the DNA. The sample consists of 180,000 or so clones, approximately 83% of them appearing once. The CDR3 extends over 18 amino acids. V lost 4 bases and J lost 4; bases outside the gene matches: 11. In germline, CDR1 is KGHDR, CDR2 SFDVKD. Material: peripheral blood. The J gene is TRBJ2-3, the V gene TRBV24-1; 12 nucleotides agree with TRBD2. The receptor comes from a human donor with active or convalescent COVID-19. The donor label of this sample is uncertain. In DNA form, the CDR3 reads TGTGCCACCAGTGACCGCCGGCCTAGCGGGGGGGCGGCAGATACGCAGTATTTT. This gives the protein CATSDRRPSGGAADTQYF.